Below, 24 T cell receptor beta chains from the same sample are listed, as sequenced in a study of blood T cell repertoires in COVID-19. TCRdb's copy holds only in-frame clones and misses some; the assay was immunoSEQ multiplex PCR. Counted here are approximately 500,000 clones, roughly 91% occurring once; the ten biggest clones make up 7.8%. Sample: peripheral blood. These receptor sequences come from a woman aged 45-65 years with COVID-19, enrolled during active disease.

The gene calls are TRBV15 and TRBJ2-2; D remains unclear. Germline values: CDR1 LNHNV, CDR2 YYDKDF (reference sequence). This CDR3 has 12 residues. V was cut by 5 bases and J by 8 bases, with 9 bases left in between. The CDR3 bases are TGTGCCACCAGCGGGCCCGCGGGGGAGCTGTTTTTT. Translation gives CATSGPAGELFF.

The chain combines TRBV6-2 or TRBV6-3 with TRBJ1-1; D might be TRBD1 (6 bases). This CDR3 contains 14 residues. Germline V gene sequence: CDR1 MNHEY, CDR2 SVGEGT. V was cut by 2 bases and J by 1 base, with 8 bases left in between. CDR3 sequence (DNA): TGTGCCAGCAGTTACGGACAGTCGAACACTGAAGCTTTCTTT. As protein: CASSYGQSNTEAFF.

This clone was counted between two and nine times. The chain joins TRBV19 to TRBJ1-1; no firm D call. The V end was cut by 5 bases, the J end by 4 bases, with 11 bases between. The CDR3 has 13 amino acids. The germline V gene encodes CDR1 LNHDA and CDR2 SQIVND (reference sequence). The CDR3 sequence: CASSPRAGTEAFF. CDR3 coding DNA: TGTGCCAGTAGTCCCCGGGCGGGCACTGAAGCTTTCTTT.

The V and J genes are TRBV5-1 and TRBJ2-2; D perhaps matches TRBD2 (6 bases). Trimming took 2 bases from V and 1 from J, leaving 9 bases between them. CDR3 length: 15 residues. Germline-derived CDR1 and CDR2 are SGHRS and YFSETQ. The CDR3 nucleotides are TGCGCCAGCAGCTTCCGGGACTTGAACACCGGGGAGCTGTTTTTT. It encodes CASSFRDLNTGELFF.

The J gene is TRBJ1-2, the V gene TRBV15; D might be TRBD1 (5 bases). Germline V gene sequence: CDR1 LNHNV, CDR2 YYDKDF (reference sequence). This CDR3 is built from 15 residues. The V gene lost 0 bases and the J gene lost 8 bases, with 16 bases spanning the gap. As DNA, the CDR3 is TGTGCCACCAGCAGAGAGCAGGGAGGGTGGGGCGGCTACACCTTC. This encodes CATSREQGGWGGYTF.

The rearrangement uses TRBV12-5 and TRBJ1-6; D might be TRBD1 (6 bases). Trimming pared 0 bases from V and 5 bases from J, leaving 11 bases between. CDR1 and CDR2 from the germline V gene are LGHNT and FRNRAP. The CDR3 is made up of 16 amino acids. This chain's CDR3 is CASGLVLDRHNSPLHF. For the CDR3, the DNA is TGTGCTAGTGGTTTGGTACTAGACAGGCATAATTCACCCCTCCACTTT.

CDR3 residues: CASSLSGTLKGYTF. The CDR3 region has the DNA TGTGCCAGCAGTTTATCGGGGACATTGAAGGGCTACACCTTC. The chain uses TRBV27 and TRBJ1-2; D may be TRBD1 (6 bases). This CDR3 is 14 amino acids long. The germline V gene has CDR1 MNHEY and CDR2 SMNVEV (reference sequence). V gave up 0 bases and J gave up 8 bases, with 13 bases separating them.

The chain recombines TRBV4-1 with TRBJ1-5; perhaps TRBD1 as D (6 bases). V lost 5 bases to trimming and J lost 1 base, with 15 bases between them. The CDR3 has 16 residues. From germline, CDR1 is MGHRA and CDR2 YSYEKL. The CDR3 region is CASSYGGGKSNQPQHF. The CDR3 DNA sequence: TGCGCCAGCAGCTACGGGGGGGGCAAAAGCAATCAGCCCCAGCATTTT.

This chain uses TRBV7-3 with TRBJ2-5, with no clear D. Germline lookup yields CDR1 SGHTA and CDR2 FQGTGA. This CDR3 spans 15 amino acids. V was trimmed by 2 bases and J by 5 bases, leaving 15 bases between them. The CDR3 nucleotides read TGTGCCAGCAGCTTACTTAACTCCCCCGTGGAGACCCAGTACTTC. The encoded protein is CASSLLNSPVETQYF.

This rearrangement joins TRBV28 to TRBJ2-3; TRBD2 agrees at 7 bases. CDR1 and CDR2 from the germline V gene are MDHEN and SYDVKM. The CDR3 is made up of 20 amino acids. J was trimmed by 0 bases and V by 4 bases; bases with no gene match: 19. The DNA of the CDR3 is TGTGCCAGCAGTTCCCCTAACCTTCTCCGGGGGGACCATAGCACAGATACGCAGTATTTT. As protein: CASSSPNLLRGDHSTDTQYF.

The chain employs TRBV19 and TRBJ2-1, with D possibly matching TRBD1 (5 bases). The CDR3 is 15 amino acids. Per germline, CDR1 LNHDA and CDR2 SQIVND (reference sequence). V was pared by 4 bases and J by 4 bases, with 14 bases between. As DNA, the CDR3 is TGTGCCAGTAGTACAACAGTAGGGGTTTACAATGAGCAGTTCTTC. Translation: CASSTTVGVYNEQFF.

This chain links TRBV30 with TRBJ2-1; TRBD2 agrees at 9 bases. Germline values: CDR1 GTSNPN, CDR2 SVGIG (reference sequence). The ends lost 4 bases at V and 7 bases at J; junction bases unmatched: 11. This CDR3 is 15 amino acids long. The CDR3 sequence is CAWTLIGRGGNEQFF. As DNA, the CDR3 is TGTGCCTGGACCCTAATCGGGCGGGGGGGGAATGAGCAGTTCTTC.

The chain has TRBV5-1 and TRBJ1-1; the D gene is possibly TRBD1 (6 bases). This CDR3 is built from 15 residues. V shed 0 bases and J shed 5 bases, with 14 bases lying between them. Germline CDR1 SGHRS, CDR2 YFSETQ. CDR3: CASSLGGQGLTEAFF. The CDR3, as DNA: TGCGCCAGCAGCTTGGGAGGGCAGGGGCTAACTGAAGCTTTCTTT.

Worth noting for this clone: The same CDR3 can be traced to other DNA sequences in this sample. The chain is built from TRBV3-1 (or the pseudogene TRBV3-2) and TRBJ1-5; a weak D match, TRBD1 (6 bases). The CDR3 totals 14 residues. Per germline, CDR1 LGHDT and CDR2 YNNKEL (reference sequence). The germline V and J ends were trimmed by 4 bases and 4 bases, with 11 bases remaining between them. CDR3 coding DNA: TGTGCCAGCAGCCCGAGGGGGGGAAATCAGCCCCAGCATTTT. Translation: CASSPRGGNQPQHF.

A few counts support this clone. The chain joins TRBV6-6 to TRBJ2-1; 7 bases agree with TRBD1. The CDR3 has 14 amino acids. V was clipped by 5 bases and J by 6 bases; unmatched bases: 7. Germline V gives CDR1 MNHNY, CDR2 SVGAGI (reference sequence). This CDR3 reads CASSPEGAGNEQFF. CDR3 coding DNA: TGTGCCAGCAGTCCTGAGGGGGCGGGCAATGAGCAGTTCTTC.

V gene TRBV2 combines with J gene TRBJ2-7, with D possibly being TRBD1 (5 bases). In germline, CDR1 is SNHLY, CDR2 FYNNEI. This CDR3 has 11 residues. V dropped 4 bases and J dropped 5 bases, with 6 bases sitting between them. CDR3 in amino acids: CASSGQNEQYF. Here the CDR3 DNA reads TGTGCCAGCAGTGGACAGAACGAGCAGTACTTC.

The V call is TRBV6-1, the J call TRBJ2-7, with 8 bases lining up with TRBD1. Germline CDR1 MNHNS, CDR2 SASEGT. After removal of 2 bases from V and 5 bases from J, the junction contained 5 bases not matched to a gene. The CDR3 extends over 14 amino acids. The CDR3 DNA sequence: TGTGCCAGCAGTGAACTCGACAGGGGCCACGAGCAGTACTTC. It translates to CASSELDRGHEQYF.

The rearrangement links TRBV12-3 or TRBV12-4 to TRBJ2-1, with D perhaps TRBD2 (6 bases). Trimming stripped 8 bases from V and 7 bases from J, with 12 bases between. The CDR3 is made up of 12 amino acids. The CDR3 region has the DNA TGTGCCAGCCGCGGGGTACGGAATGAGCAGTTCTTC. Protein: CASRGVRNEQFF.

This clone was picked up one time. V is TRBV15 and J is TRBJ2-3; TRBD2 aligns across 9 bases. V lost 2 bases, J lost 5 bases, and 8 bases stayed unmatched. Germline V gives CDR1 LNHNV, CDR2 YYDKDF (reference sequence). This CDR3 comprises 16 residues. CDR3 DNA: TGTGCCACCAGCAGACGACTAGCGGTGGGAGGAGATACGCAGTATTTT. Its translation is CATSRRLAVGGDTQYF.

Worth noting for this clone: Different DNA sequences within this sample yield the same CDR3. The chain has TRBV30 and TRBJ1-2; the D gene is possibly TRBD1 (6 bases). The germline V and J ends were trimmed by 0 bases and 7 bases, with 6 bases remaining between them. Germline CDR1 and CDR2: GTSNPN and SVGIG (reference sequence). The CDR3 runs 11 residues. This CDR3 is CAWSVGGGYTF. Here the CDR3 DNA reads TGTGCCTGGAGTGTAGGGGGTGGCTACACCTTC. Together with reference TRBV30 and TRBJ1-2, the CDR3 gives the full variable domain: SQTIHQWPATLVQPVGSPLSLECTVEGTSNPNLYWYRQAAGRGLQLLFYSVGIGQISSEVPQNLSASRPQDRQFILSSKKLLLSDSGFYLCAWSVGGGYTFGSGTRLTVV.

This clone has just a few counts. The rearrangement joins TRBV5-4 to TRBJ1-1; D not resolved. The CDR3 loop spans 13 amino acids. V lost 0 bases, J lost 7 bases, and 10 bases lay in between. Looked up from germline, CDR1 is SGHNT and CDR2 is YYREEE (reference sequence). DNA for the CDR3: TGTGCCAGCAGCTTGGATCGGTTGAATGAAGCTTTCTTT. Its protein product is CASSLDRLNEAFF.

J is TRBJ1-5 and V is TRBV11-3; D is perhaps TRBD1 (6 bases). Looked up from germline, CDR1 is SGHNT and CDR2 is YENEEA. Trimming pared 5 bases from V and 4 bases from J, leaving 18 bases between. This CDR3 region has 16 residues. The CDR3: CASSPRTEKQNQPQHF. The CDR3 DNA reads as TGTGCCAGCAGCCCACGGACAGAAAAGCAAAATCAGCCCCAGCATTTT.

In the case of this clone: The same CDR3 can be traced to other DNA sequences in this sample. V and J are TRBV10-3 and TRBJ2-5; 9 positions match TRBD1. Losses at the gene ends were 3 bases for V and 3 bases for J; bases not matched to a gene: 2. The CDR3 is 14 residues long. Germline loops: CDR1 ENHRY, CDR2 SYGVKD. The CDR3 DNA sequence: TGTGCCATCAGTGATAGGACAGGGGAAGAGACCCAGTACTTC. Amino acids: CAISDRTGEETQYF.

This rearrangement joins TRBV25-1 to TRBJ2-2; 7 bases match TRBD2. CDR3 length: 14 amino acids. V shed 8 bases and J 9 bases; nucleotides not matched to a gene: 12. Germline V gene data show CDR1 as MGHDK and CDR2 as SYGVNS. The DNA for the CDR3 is TGTGCCAGCGGGCGGCCCGGCGGGGGAAGGGAGCTGTTTTTT. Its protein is CASGRPGGGRELFF.